This passage covers 7 T cell receptor beta chains from one sample sequenced in a study of a mutant IDH1 vaccine in newly diagnosed glioma. The antigens of these receptors remain unknown. Here immunoSEQ multiplex PCR was the method, and the copy in TCRdb shows in-frame clones only, minus some. The data hold 60,000 to 65,000 clones, with roughly 76% observed a single time. Described time point: week 35, safety follow-up. Every single dose of the vaccine, 300 ug of mutant IDH1 20-mer peptide, came with topical imiquimod. The sample consisted of PBMCs, taken from a glioma patient whose treatment included an IDH1 peptide vaccine. Source of these receptors: a middle-aged man with glioma.

There are a few counts of this clone. This chain links TRBV18 with TRBJ1-1, with D unresolved. This CDR3 has 17 amino acids. Trimming cost V 6 bases and J 0 bases, with 20 bases left between them. Germline V lookup: CDR1 KGHSH, CDR2 LQKENI. The CDR3 nucleotides are TGTGCCAGCTCCAAAGGGTTGATGACGACGGTGAACACTGAAGCTTTCTTT. Its translation is CASSKGLMTTVNTEAFF. The whole variable domain, filled in from reference TRBV18 and TRBJ1-1, reads NAGVMQNPRHLVRRRGQEARLRCSPMKGHSHVYWYRQLPEEGLKFMVYLQKENIIDESGMPKERFSAEFPKEGPSILRIQQVVRGDSAAYFCASSKGLMTTVNTEAFFGQGTRLTVV.

V and J are TRBV27 and TRBJ2-7; D perhaps matches TRBD1 (5 bases). The ends were cut back, 2 bases at V and 3 bases at J, with 11 bases in the middle. Per germline, CDR1 MNHEY and CDR2 SMNVEV (reference sequence). The CDR3 extends over 14 amino acids. CDR3 amino acids: CASSLRGSVYEQYF. The CDR3, as DNA: TGTGCCAGCAGTTTAAGGGGCAGTGTCTACGAGCAGTACTTC.

The chain carries TRBV19 and TRBJ1-6; maybe TRBD1 (6 bases). Germline-derived CDR1 and CDR2 are LNHDA and SQIVND (reference sequence). The CDR3 is 16 amino acids. Deletions cut 5 bases from V and 5 bases from J, with 16 bases between. CDR3 protein: CASSPQTGFNNSPLHF. CDR3 sequence (DNA): TGTGCCAGTAGTCCTCAGACAGGTTTTAATAATTCACCCCTCCACTTT.

The V and J genes are TRBV29-1 and TRBJ2-7; D not certain. The CDR3 is 13 amino acids. CDR1 is SQVTM, CDR2 ANQGSEA, per germline. Trimming removed 5 bases from V and 2 bases from J, with 13 bases in between. CDR3 residues: CSVWTVITYEQYF. The DNA for the CDR3 is TGCAGCGTTTGGACCGTCATTACCTACGAGCAGTACTTC.

V usage is TRBV4-3 and J usage is TRBJ1-4; perhaps TRBD1 as D (5 bases). The CDR3 is 16 amino acids. The V gene's germline CDR1 is LGHNA and CDR2 YSLEER. V was cut by 0 bases and J by 5 bases, with 13 bases left in between. The CDR3 coding sequence is TGCGCCAGCAGCCAAGACTTCAGGGTACAGAATGAAAAACTGTTTTTT. Encoded protein: CASSQDFRVQNEKLFF.

V is TRBV10-3 and J is TRBJ2-1; 14 nucleotides line up with TRBD2. The CDR3 has 15 amino acids. The V segment lost 2 bases and the J segment 8 bases; nucleotides outside the gene matches: 2. Per the germline V gene, CDR1 is ENHRY and CDR2 is SYGVKD. The CDR3 spells CAISEPGLAGDEQFF. The DNA for the CDR3 is TGTGCCATCAGTGAGCCGGGACTAGCGGGGGATGAGCAGTTCTTC.

This clone turned up a few times. The chain joins TRBV2 to TRBJ2-3; TRBD1 aligns across 8 bases. CDR1 SNHLY and CDR2 FYNNEI come from the germline V gene. J was trimmed by 0 bases and V by 3 bases; bases with no gene match: 5. This CDR3 comprises 16 residues. The CDR3 loop is CASSDPDRASTDTQYF. The CDR3, as DNA: TGTGCCAGCAGTGATCCGGACAGGGCTAGCACAGATACGCAGTATTTT. Using reference TRBV2 and TRBJ2-3 for the parts outside the CDR3, the full variable domain is EPEVTQTPSHQVTQMGQEVILRCVPISNHLYFYWYRQILGQKVEFLVSFYNNEISEKSEIFDDQFSVERPDGSNFTLKIRSTKLEDSAMYFCASSDPDRASTDTQYFGPGTRLTVL.